This T cell receptor (beta chain) was captured by sequencing in a study of OX40 agonist ivuxolimab in advanced cancers. V lost 6 bases and J lost 4, with 16 bases in between. Germline-derived CDR1 and CDR2 are LNHDA and SQIVND (reference sequence). The CDR3 consists of 15 residues. Libraries were prepared by immunoSEQ multiplex PCR; TCRdb keeps only in-frame clonotypes and omits some of them. The sample has 36,000 or so clones; around 82% are singletons. The sample consisted of CD4+ or CD8+ T cells sorted from blood, taken in a trial of the OX40 agonist ivuxolimab. The J gene is TRBJ1-5, the V gene TRBV19; tentative D call: TRBD1 (6 bases). This receptor was identified in an adult with an advanced solid tumor such as melanoma, head and neck, liver or kidney cancer. CDR3 sequence reads: CASRALQGSNQPQHF. The CDR3 nucleotides are TGTGCCAGTAGGGCCTTACAGGGTTCTAATCAGCCCCAGCATTTT. The full variable domain, with the rest looked up from reference TRBV19 and TRBJ1-5, is DGGITQSPKYLFRKEGQNVTLSCEQNLNHDAMYWYRQDPGQGLRLIYYSQIVNDFQKGDIAEGYSVSREKKESFPLTVTSAQKNPTAFYLCASRALQGSNQPQHFGDGTRLSIL.